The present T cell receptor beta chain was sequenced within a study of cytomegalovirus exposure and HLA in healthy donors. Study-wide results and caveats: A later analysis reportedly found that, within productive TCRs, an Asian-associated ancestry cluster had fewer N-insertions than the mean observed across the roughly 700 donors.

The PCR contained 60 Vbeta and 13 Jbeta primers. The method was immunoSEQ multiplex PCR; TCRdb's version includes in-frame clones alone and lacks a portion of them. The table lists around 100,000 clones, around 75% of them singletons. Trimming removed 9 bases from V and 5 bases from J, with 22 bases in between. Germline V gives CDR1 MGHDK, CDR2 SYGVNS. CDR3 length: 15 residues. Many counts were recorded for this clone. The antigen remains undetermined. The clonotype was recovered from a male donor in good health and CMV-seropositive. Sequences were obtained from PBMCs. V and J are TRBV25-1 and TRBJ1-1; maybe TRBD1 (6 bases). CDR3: CASQPIGLQGTEAFF. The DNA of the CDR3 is TGTGCCAGTCAACCTATTGGGCTCCAGGGGACTGAAGCTTTCTTT.